These T cell receptor beta chains were read from a single sample in a study of cytomegalovirus exposure and HLA in healthy donors. The protocol was immunoSEQ multiplex PCR, while the TCRdb copy is restricted to in-frame clones and leaves out a portion. This sample's table reports under 200,000 clones. The sample comprised PBMCs. The source is a man younger than 40 in good health and CMV-seronegative. The CDR3 runs from the conserved cysteine through the conserved F or W. A D gene is named only where the DNA matches it firmly.

D	V	J	DNA	CDR3
-	TRBV10-3	TRBJ2-5	TGTGCCATCAGTGAGTCGTCAGGTAGGGAGACCCAGTACTTC	CAISESSGRETQYF
-	TRBV19	TRBJ2-2	TGTGCCAGTAGTATAGGCCAGGGAAACACCGGGGAGCTGTTTTTT	CASSIGQGNTGELFF
TRBD1	TRBV5-1	TRBJ1-1	TGCGCCAGCAGCTTGGGGCCAAGACAGGGCCTGAACACTGAAGCTTTCTTT	CASSLGPRQGLNTEAFF
-	TRBV10-3	TRBJ2-1	TGTGCCATCAGTGGAGAGACAGGCTACAATGAGCAGTTCTTC	CAISGETGYNEQFF
-	TRBV10-3	TRBJ2-1	TGTGCCATGAACCCCGGGGGAGGCTACAATGAGCAGTTCTTC	CAMNPGGGYNEQFF
-	TRBV11-2	TRBJ1-2	TGTGCCAGCAGCTTAGAAACTGCAGGTTACTATGGCTACACCTTC	CASSLETAGYYGYTF
-	TRBV2	TRBJ1-3	TGTGCCAGCAGTGAACTGTACAGTAGTACTGGAAACACCATATATTTT	CASSELYSSTGNTIYF
-	TRBV7-2	TRBJ1-2	TGTGCCAGCAGCCGAGACCAGGTTTCCCTATCGTATGGCTACACCTTC	CASSRDQVSLSYGYTF
TRBD2	TRBV5-3	TRBJ2-5	TGTGCCAGAAGAGGCTCGGCTAGCGGGAGTCAGGAGCAGTACTTC	CARRGSASGSQEQYF
TRBD2	TRBV6-6	TRBJ2-1	TGTGCCAGCAGTGCCAGACTAGCGGAGCGGTACAATGAGCAGTTCTTC	CASSARLAERYNEQFF
TRBD2	TRBV28	TRBJ2-7	TGTGCCAGCTGGGAGGGGACCCTCCTAAGATCCGAGCAGTACTTC	CASWEGTLLRSEQYF
-	TRBV10-3	TRBJ2-7	TGTGCCATCAGAGAGGGGAGCTCCTACGAGCAGTACTTC	CAIREGSSYEQYF
TRBD2	TRBV6-4	TRBJ2-3	TGTGCCAGCAGACAGACTAGCGGGGGGGCAGATACGCAGTATTTT	CASRQTSGGADTQYF
-	TRBV4-1	TRBJ1-5	TGCGCCAGCAGCCAAGGTAGGACGAGCCCGGGGGGGGGTAGCAATCAGCCCCAGCATTTT	CASSQGRTSPGGGSNQPQHF
-	TRBV5-1	TRBJ1-2	TGCGCCAGCAGCTTGAATACGGGGGGGGGCTACACCTTC	CASSLNTGGGYTF
TRBD2	TRBV30	TRBJ2-2	TGTGCCTGGGCAGGGGGCCGACTAGCGGGAGGGTCGACGGGGGAGCTGTTTTTT	CAWAGGRLAGGSTGELFF
TRBD1	TRBV7-9	TRBJ2-6	TGTGCCAGCAGCGTCGGAAGGGGGACAGGTTTATCTGGGGCCAACGTCCTGACTTTC	CASSVGRGTGLSGANVLTF
-	TRBV6-1	TRBJ2-7	TGTGCCAGCAGTGGTGTCGTCGAGACAGGATACGAGCAGTACTTC	CASSGVVETGYEQYF
TRBD1	TRBV28	TRBJ1-1	TGTGCCAGCAGTTCCCCGGGACAGGGGGGCACTGAAGCTTTCTTT	CASSSPGQGGTEAFF
-	TRBV29-1	TRBJ2-7	TGCAGCGTTGAAGATCTTGCAGGTTCCGAGCAGTACTTC	CSVEDLAGSEQYF
TRBD1	TRBV20-1	TRBJ1-2	TGCGGGACAGGCACTAACTATGGCTACACCTTC	CGTGTNYGYTF
TRBD1	TRBV29-1	TRBJ2-7	TGCAGCGTTGAAGGGACAGGGGGCTCCTACGAGCAGTACTTC	CSVEGTGGSYEQYF
-	TRBV2	TRBJ1-1	TGTGCCAGCAGTGAACTGTGGAGGGTAGCTTTCTTT	CASSELWRVAFF
-	TRBV18	TRBJ1-1	TGTGCCAGCTCACTAGTCCTAACCTCTATGGACACTGAAGCTTTCTTT	CASSLVLTSMDTEAFF
TRBD2	TRBV5-1	TRBJ2-7	TGCGCCAGCAGCTTGGTCGGGAGGGCCGTCGACGAGCAGTACTTC	CASSLVGRAVDEQYF
-	TRBV30	TRBJ1-2	TGTGCCTGGAGTGTAGGCGGTGGCTACACCTTC	CAWSVGGGYTF
-	TRBV4-2	TRBJ1-5	TGTGCCAGCAGCCAAGGAATCGGTTATAGCAATCAGCCCCAGCATTTT	CASSQGIGYSNQPQHF